Below, 14 T cell receptor beta chains from the same sample are listed, as sequenced in a study of cytomegalovirus exposure and HLA in healthy donors. The method was immunoSEQ multiplex PCR; TCRdb's version includes in-frame clones alone and lacks a portion of them. This table has 200,000 to 250,000 clones, roughly 87% appearing once. The sequenced sample was PBMCs. These receptors came from a woman aged 18-29 years in good health and CMV-seropositive.

This clone was seen just once. CDR3 protein: CSVEKLAWETQYF. CDR3 DNA: TGCAGCGTTGAAAAACTAGCTTGGGAGACCCAGTACTTC. The rearrangement uses TRBV29-1 and TRBJ2-5; tentatively, D is TRBD2 (6 bases). The CDR3 is made up of 13 amino acids. V gave up 2 bases and J gave up 5 bases, with 12 bases separating them. From germline, CDR1 is SQVTM and CDR2 ANQGSEA.

The chain joins TRBV27 to TRBJ1-2, with 9 bases identical to TRBD1. The V and J ends lost 8 bases and 1 base, in that order; junction bases with no gene match: 8. CDR1 and CDR2 (germline): MNHEY, SMNVEV (reference sequence). The CDR3 has 15 amino acids. CDR3 sequence: CASFTRDRVNYGYTF. CDR3 bases: TGTGCCAGCTTCACCAGGGACAGGGTTAACTATGGCTACACCTTC.

The chain employs TRBV10-3 and TRBJ1-5; weak D call: TRBD1 (5 bases). The CDR3 extends over 16 amino acids. V was cut by 0 bases and J by 6 bases, with 15 bases left in between. Germline CDR1 ENHRY, CDR2 SYGVKD. CDR3: CAISESRGVVAQPQHF. The CDR3 DNA sequence: TGTGCCATCAGTGAGTCCCGGGGGGTAGTGGCTCAGCCCCAGCATTTT.

For this clone: At the DNA level, this CDR3 is encoded by other sequences in the same sample as well. The chain is built from TRBV5-1 and TRBJ1-5; D unclear. With 2 bases removed from V and 4 bases from J, the gap between germline ends came to 10 bases. This CDR3 spans 14 amino acids. Germline CDR1 and CDR2: SGHRS and YFSETQ. The CDR3 DNA reads TGCGCCAGCAGCTTCGGTACGGGGAATCAGCCCCAGCATTTT. Its translation: CASSFGTGNQPQHF.

This clone was counted many times. The chain combines TRBV7-3 with TRBJ2-1, with TRBD2 identical over 14 bases. CDR1 and CDR2 (germline): SGHTA, FQGTGA. The CDR3 sequence is 15 residues long. V was clipped by 5 bases and J by 8 bases; unmatched bases: 5. CDR3 amino acids: CASSIGTSGGYEQFF. CDR3 bases: TGTGCCAGCAGCATAGGGACTAGCGGGGGCTATGAGCAGTTCTTC.

This clone appeared once. V is TRBV27 and J is TRBJ2-7; D is unclear. The length of the CDR3 is 12 residues. Per germline, CDR1 MNHEY and CDR2 SMNVEV (reference sequence). Trimming took off 6 bases at V and 7 bases at J, with 13 bases between the two ends. CDR3 bases: TGTGCCAGCAGACGACACCCATGGGAGCAGTACTTC. Protein sequence: CASRRHPWEQYF.

In DNA form, the CDR3 reads TGTGCCTGGAGTGTACTCTACTACGAGCAGTACTTC. Protein sequence: CAWSVLYYEQYF. V and J are TRBV30 and TRBJ2-7, with unresolved D. Trimming cost V 0 bases and J 3 bases, with 6 bases left between them. The CDR3 length is 12 residues. Germline V CDR1 and CDR2: GTSNPN, SVGIG (reference sequence).

The chain recombines TRBV5-1 with TRBJ1-4; TRBD1 matches 12 bases. This CDR3 spans 19 amino acids. Germline V gene sequence: CDR1 SGHRS, CDR2 YFSETQ. After removal of 0 bases from V and 4 bases from J, the junction contained 10 bases not matched to a gene. The CDR3 DNA reads TGCGCCAGCAGCTTGGAAAGGGACAGGGGGCGCAGAAGTAATGAAAAACTGTTTTTT. This translates into CASSLERDRGRRSNEKLFF.

The chain couples TRBV6-1 to TRBJ2-7; TRBD2 matches at 16 bases. Trimming at V came to 4 bases and at J to 4 bases, leaving 4 bases not matched to a gene. Germline CDR1 MNHNS, CDR2 SASEGT. The CDR3 spans 16 residues. For the CDR3, the DNA is TGTGCCAGCAGTGTGGGGACTAGCGGGAGGGTATACGAGCAGTACTTC. Protein: CASSVGTSGRVYEQYF.

V is TRBV28 and J is TRBJ2-3, with D possibly TRBD2 on 6 matching bases. The germline V gene has CDR1 MDHEN and CDR2 SYDVKM. This CDR3 has 17 residues. Trimming cost V 5 bases and J 0 bases, with 18 bases left between them. The CDR3 sequence: CASSRPLGGTSTDTQYF. The CDR3, as DNA: TGTGCCAGCAGTCGACCGCTAGGCGGGACTAGCACAGATACGCAGTATTTT.

CDR3 in DNA: TGTGCCAGCAGCGTAGATCCAGCGGGAGGTTGGAGTGGGAATGAGCAGTTCTTC. Translated: CASSVDPAGGWSGNEQFF. This chain joins TRBV9 and TRBJ2-1, with 9 bases lining up with TRBD2. V was clipped by 0 bases and J by 7 bases; unmatched bases: 14. The CDR3 is made up of 18 amino acids. The germline CDR1 and CDR2 sequences are SGDLS and YYNGEE.

This clone counts as medium-sized. This sample includes further DNA sequences coding for the same CDR3. V and J are TRBV18 and TRBJ2-1; D ambiguous. The germline V and J ends were trimmed by 0 bases and 2 bases, with 8 bases remaining between them. This CDR3 is built from 15 residues. In germline, CDR1 is KGHSH, CDR2 LQKENI. The DNA of the CDR3 is TGTGCCAGCTCACCACCGTCGGTACCCTACAATGAGCAGTTCTTC. Amino acid sequence: CASSPPSVPYNEQFF. Based on the CDR3 plus reference TRBV18 and TRBJ2-1, the full variable domain is NAGVMQNPRHLVRRRGQEARLRCSPMKGHSHVYWYRQLPEEGLKFMVYLQKENIIDESGMPKERFSAEFPKEGPSILRIQQVVRGDSAAYFCASSPPSVPYNEQFFGPGTRLTVL.

The chain carries TRBV27 and TRBJ2-1, with 9 bases lining up with TRBD1. V gave up 6 bases and J gave up 15 bases; unmatched junction bases: 12. CDR3 size: 13 residues. The germline gives CDR1 MNHEY, CDR2 SMNVEV (reference sequence). CDR3 DNA: TGTGCCAGCAGGGGGACAGGGTCGGTAGGAACGTTCTTC. Translation: CASRGTGSVGTFF.

The J gene is TRBJ2-7, the V gene TRBV4-1; TRBD1 matches at 10 bases. This CDR3 has 14 amino acids. Losses at the gene ends were 6 bases for V and 3 bases for J; bases not matched to a gene: 5. CDR1 MGHRA and CDR2 YSYEKL come from the germline V gene. In DNA, the CDR3 is TGCGCCAGCAGGGTCGGGACAGGGGACTACGAGCAGTACTTC. This codes for CASRVGTGDYEQYF.